A single sample gave rise to the 11 T cell receptor beta chains below, sequenced in a study of blood T cells in healthy people across ages. Together with a sample-barcoded 5' primer, a J-beta primer mix was included in a second PCR lasting about 7 to 11 cycles. TCRdb ran MiXCR on the 5' RACE reads and lists one entry per CDR3 protein. The sample lists over 1,200,000 distinct CDR3 sequences, around 55% occurring once. Sequences were obtained from blood. The receptors here all came from a young man in good health.

This clonotype was counted only a few times. The chain is built from TRBV12-3 or TRBV12-4 and TRBJ1-2; 7 nucleotides line up with TRBD1. The J segment lost 6 bases and the V segment lost 6 bases, leaving 16 bases of the junction unmatched. The CDR3 has 16 residues. Written as DNA, the CDR3 is TGTGCCAGCAGCTTTACGACAGGGTGGAATCATCATGGCTACACCTTC. It codes for CASSFTTGWNHHGYTF.

V usage is TRBV4-3 and J usage is TRBJ2-5; D may be TRBD1 or TRBD2 (5 bases each). Germline assignment: CDR1 LGHNA and CDR2 YSLEER. V lost 0 bases, J lost 11 bases, and 16 bases lay in between. This CDR3 contains 14 residues. In nucleotides, the CDR3 is TGCGCCAGCAGCCAAGAAGGACCGAAAGGGGAGCAGTACTTC. Encoded protein: CASSQEGPKGEQYF.

This clonotype appeared a single time. The chain is built from TRBV7-9 and TRBJ2-5; 7 nucleotides line up with TRBD1. The CDR3 length is 14 residues. Germline values: CDR1 SEHNR, CDR2 FQNEAQ (reference sequence). V lost 5 bases, J lost 4 bases, and 7 bases stayed unmatched. In DNA form, the CDR3 reads TGTGCCAGCAGCCCTTCGGGACAGTTAGAGACCCAGTACTTC. Translation gives CASSPSGQLETQYF.

V is TRBV7-9 and J is TRBJ1-5; 8 bases map to TRBD1. CDR1 and CDR2 from the germline V gene are SEHNR and FQNEAQ (reference sequence). Germline trimming cut 5 bases from V and 5 bases from J; bases unmatched to any gene: 8. This CDR3 contains 15 residues. The CDR3 nucleotides read TGTGCCAGCAGCCTATGGACAGGGCGGGATCAGCCCCAGCATTTT. Translating gives CASSLWTGRDQPQHF.

This clonotype was seen only a few times. The rearrangement uses TRBV9 and TRBJ2-7; weak D call: TRBD1 (5 bases). Germline V CDR1 and CDR2: SGDLS, YYNGEE. The ends were cut back, 0 bases at V and 0 bases at J, with 10 bases in the middle. The CDR3 has 15 residues. This CDR3 reads CASSVEPTASYEQYF. Here the CDR3 DNA reads TGTGCCAGCAGCGTAGAACCGACAGCCTCCTACGAGCAGTACTTC.

The chain joins TRBV28 to TRBJ1-4, with a possible D match to TRBD1 (6 bases). Trimming stripped 6 bases from V and 8 bases from J, with 19 bases between. Germline-derived CDR1 and CDR2 are MDHEN and SYDVKM. The CDR3 is 15 residues long. The CDR3: CASSPRQDRGEKLFF. CDR3 nucleotide sequence: TGTGCCAGCAGCCCTAGACAGGACCGGGGGGAAAAACTGTTTTTT.

As for this clonotype: Germline is not matched at one junction end, which may reflect a read error. The V call is TRBV25-1, the J call TRBJ2-7; D uncertain. Per the germline V gene, CDR1 is MGHDK and CDR2 is SYGVNS. This CDR3 is built from 14 residues. CDR3 bases: TGTGCCAGCAGTAAGTTGGGTGGCTCCTACGAGCGGTACTTC. Translated: CASSKLGGSYERYF.

The chain joins TRBV20-1 to TRBJ1-5, with 10 bases identical to TRBD1. The V and J ends lost 4 bases and 6 bases, in that order; junction bases with no gene match: 9. This CDR3 contains 15 residues. Germline V lookup: CDR1 DFQATT, CDR2 SNEGSKA (reference sequence). The CDR3 is CSATSGQGGIQPQHF. The CDR3 DNA reads as TGCAGTGCTACCTCCGGACAGGGGGGAATTCAGCCCCAGCATTTT.

This clonotype was counted between two and nine times. The CDR3 DNA sequence: TGCAGTGCTAGGGACAAATACTCCTACGAGCAGTACTTC. Its translation is CSARDKYSYEQYF. This sequence joins TRBV20-1 and TRBJ2-7; tentatively, D is TRBD1 (5 bases). The CDR3 is 13 amino acids. Germline lookup yields CDR1 DFQATT and CDR2 SNEGSKA (reference sequence). Trimming took off 3 bases at V and 0 bases at J, with 9 bases between the two ends.

This chain connects TRBV24-1 to TRBJ1-1; maybe TRBD1 (5 bases). This CDR3 is 13 amino acids long. The ends were cut back, 1 base at V and 11 bases at J, with 13 bases in the middle. Looked up from germline, CDR1 is KGHDR and CDR2 is SFDVKD. CDR3 in DNA: TGTGCCACCAGTGATTTTGGTTTCAGGGAGGCTTTCTTT. Translating gives CATSDFGFREAFF.

The chain joins TRBV12-3 or TRBV12-4 to TRBJ2-5; no clear D gene. The J call may be in error: the DNA end matches TRBJ2-7 better. CDR3 length: 14 residues. CDR3 in DNA: TGTGCCAGCAGTTCCGACGTGCGGACCTACGAGCAGTACTTC. Translating gives CASSSDVRTYEQYF.